The clone carrying this TCR beta chain occurred many times. Its antigen is as yet unknown. This specimen belongs to a study of regulatory T cells in long-lasting Graves disease. Findings of the study overall: Among persistent patients, a larger number of public clonotypes were shared (around 2,700) than among newly diagnosed patients (approximately 970).

Researchers made TCR beta libraries by using iRepertoire HTBI primers and running Arm-PCR on CDR3 regions. TCRdb used MiXCR to reprocess the multiplex PCR reads, holding one entry per CDR3 protein. The top ten hold less than 30% of the sample, which has fewer than 400,000 distinct CDR3 sequences, roughly a fifth seen once. Indicated time point: persistent/refractory GD, antithyroid drugs over 5 years with positive TRAb. The TCR library used RNA extracted from PBMCs. This CDR3 is built from 13 residues. V dropped 5 bases and J dropped 3 bases, with 11 bases sitting between them. Germline CDR1 is MNHNS and CDR2 is SASEGT.

This TCR came from a female donor with Graves disease. The specimen comprised peripheral blood mononuclear cells (PBMCs), sampled when the disease was refractory, from a patient treated with antithyroid drugs. This chain joins TRBV6-1 and TRBJ2-7; D is ambiguous. The CDR3 coding sequence is TGTGCCAGCAGTAAGGGTTTAGGCTACGAGCAGTACTTC. Translated: CASSKGLGYEQYF.